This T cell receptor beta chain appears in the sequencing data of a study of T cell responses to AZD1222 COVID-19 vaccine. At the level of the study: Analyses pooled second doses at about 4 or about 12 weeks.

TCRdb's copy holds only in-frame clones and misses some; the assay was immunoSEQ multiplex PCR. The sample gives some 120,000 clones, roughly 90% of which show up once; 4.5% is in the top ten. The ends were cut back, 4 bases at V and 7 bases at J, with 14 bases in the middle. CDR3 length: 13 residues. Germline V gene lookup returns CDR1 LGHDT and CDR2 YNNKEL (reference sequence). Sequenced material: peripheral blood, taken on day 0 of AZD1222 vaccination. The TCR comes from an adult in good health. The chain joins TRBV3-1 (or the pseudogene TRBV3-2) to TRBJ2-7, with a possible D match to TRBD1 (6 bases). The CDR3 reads CASSPYEGEEQYF. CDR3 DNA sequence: TGTGCCAGCAGCCCCTACGAGGGGGAGGAGCAGTACTTC.